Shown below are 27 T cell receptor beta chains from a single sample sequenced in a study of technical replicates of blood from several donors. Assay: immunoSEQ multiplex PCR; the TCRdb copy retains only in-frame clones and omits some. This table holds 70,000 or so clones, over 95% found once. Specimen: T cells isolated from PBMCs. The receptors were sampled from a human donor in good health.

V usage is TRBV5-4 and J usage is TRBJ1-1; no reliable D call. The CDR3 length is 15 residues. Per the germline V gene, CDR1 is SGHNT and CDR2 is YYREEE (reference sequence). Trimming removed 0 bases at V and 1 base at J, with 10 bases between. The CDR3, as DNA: TGTGCCAGCAGCTTGGCCTGGGCAGGGAACACTGAAGCTTTCTTT. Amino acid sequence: CASSLAWAGNTEAFF.

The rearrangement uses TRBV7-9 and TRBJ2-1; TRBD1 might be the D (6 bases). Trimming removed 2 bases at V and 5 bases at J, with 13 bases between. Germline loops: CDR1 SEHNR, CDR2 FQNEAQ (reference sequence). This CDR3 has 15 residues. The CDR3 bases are TGTGCCAGCAGCTTAACCAGGGGATTCGACAATGAGCAGTTCTTC. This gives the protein CASSLTRGFDNEQFF.

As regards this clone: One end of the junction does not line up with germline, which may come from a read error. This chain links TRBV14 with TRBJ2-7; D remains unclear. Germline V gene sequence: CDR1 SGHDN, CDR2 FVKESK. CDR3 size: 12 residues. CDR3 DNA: TGTGCCAGCAGCCAAGATCAACTGGAGCCGTACTTC. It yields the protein CASSQDQLEPYF.

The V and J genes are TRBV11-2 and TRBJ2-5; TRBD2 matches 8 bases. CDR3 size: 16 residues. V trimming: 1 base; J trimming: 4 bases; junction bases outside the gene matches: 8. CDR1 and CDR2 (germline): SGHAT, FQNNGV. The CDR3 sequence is CASSLVGGRFIETQYF. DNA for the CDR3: TGTGCCAGCAGCTTAGTGGGCGGGAGGTTTATAGAGACCCAGTACTTC.

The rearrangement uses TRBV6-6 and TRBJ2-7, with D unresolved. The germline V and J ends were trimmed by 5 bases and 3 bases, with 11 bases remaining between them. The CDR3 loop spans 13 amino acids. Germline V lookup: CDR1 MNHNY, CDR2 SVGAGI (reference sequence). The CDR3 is CASSPDTNYEQYF. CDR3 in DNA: TGTGCCAGCAGTCCTGACACCAACTACGAGCAGTACTTC.

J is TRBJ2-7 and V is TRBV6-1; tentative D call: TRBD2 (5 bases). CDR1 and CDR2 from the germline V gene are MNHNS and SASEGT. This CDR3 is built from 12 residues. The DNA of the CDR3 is TGTGCAACTTGGAGGTTTTCCTACGAGCAGTACTTC. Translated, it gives CATWRFSYEQYF.

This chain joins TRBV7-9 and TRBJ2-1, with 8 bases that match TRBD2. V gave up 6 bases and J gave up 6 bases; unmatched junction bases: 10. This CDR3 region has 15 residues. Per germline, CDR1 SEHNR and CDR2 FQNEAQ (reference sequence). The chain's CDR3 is CASRKIAGTGNEQFF. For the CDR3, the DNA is TGTGCCAGCAGAAAAATAGCGGGAACCGGCAATGAGCAGTTCTTC.

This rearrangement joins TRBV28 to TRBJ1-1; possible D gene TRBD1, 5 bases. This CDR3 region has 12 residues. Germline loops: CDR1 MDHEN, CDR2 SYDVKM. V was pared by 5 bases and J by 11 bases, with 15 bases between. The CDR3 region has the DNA TGTGCCAGCAGTGCGCCGGGGGGAAAGGCTTTCTTT. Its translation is CASSAPGGKAFF. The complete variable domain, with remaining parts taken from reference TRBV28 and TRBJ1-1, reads DVKVTQSSRYLVKRTGEKVFLECVQDMDHENMFWYRQDPGLGLRLIYFSYDVKMKEKGDIPEGYSVSREKKERFSLILESASTNQTSMYLCASSAPGGKAFFGQGTRLTVV.

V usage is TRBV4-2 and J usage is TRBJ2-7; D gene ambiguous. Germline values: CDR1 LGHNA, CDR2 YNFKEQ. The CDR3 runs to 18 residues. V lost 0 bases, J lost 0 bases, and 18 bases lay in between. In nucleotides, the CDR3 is TGTGCCAGCAGCCAAGAATTCCTCTACAGCCAAGCCTCCTACGAGCAGTACTTC. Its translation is CASSQEFLYSQASYEQYF.

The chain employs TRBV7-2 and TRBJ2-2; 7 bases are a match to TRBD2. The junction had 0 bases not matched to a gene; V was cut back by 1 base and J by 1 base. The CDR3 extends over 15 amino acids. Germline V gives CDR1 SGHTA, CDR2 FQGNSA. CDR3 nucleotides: TGTGCCAGCAGCTTAGGCGGGGGGAACACCGGGGAGCTGTTTTTT. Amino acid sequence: CASSLGGGNTGELFF.

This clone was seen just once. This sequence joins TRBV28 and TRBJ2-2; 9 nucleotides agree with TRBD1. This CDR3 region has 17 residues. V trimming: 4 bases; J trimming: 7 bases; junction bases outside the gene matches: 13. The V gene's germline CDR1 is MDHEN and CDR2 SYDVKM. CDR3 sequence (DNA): TGTGCCAGCAGTTCATTCAACAGGGGGCGCATACACGGGGAGCTGTTTTTT. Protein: CASSSFNRGRIHGELFF.

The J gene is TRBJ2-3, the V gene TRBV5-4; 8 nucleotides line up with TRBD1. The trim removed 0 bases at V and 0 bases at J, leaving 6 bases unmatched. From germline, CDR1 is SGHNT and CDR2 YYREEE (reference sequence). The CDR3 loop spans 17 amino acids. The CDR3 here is CASSLAGQGVSTDTQYF. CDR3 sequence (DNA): TGTGCCAGCAGCTTGGCCGGACAGGGTGTTAGCACAGATACGCAGTATTTT. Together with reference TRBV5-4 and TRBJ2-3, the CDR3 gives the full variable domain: ETGVTQSPTHLIKTRGQQVTLRCSSQSGHNTVSWYQQALGQGPQFIFQYYREEENGRGNFPPRFSGLQFPNYSSELNVNALELDDSALYLCASSLAGQGVSTDTQYFGPGTRLTVL.

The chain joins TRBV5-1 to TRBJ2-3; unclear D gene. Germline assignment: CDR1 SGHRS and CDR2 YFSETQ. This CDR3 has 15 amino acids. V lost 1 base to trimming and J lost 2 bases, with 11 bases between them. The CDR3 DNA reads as TGCGCCAGCAGCTTGAGTCCGGAGCTCACAGATACGCAGTATTTT. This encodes CASSLSPELTDTQYF.

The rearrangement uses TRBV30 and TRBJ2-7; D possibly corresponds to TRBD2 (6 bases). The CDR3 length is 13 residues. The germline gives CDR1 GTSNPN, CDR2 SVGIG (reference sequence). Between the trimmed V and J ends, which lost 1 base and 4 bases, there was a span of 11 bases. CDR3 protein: CAWSAGSKYEQYF. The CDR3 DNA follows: TGTGCCTGGAGTGCCGGGAGCAAATACGAGCAGTACTTC.

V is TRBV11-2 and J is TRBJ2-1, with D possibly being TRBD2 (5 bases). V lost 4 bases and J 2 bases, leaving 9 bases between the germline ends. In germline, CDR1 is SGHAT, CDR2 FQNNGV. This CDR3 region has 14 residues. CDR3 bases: TGTGCCAGCAGCTCAGTCGGGGCCTACAATGAGCAGTTCTTC. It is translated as CASSSVGAYNEQFF. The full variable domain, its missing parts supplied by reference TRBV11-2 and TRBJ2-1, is EAGVAQSPRYKIIEKRQSVAFWCNPISGHATLYWYQQILGQGPKLLIQFQNNGVVDDSQLPKDRFSAERLKGVDSTLKIQPAKLEDSAVYLCASSSVGAYNEQFFGPGTRLTVL.

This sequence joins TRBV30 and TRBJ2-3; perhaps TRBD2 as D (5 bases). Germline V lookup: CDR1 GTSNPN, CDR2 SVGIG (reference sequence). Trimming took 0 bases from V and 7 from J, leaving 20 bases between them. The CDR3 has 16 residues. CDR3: CAWSVLSGIRENTQYF. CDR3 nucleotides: TGTGCCTGGAGTGTACTGTCGGGGATTAGGGAGAATACGCAGTATTTT.

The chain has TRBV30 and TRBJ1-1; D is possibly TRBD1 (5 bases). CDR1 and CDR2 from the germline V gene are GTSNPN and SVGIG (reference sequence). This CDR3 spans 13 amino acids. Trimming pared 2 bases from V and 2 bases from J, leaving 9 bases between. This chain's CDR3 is CAWSKDINTEAFF. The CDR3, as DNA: TGTGCCTGGAGTAAGGACATAAACACTGAAGCTTTCTTT.

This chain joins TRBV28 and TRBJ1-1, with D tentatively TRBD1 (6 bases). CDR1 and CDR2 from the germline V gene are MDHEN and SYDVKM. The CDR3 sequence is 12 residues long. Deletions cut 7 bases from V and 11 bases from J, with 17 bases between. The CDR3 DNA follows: TGTGCCAGCATGAGGGACACTCCGGAGGCTTTCTTT. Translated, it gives CASMRDTPEAFF.

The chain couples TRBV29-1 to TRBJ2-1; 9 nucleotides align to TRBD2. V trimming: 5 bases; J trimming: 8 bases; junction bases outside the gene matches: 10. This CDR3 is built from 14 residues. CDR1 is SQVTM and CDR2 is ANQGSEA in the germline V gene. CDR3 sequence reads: CSVLKGLASDEQFF. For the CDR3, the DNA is TGCAGCGTTCTAAAGGGACTAGCCTCCGATGAGCAGTTCTTC.

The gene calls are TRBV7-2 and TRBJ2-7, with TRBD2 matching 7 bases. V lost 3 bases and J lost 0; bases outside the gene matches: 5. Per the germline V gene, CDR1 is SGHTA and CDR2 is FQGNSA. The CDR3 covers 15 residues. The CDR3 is CASSFNGRSSYEQYF. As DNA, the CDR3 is TGTGCCAGCAGCTTCAACGGGAGGAGCTCCTACGAGCAGTACTTC.

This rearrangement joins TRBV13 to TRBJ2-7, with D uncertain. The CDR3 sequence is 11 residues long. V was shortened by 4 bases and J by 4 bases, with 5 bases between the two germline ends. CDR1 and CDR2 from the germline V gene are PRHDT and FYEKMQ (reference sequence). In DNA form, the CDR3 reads TGTGCCAGCAGCTATAGTTACGAGCAGTACTTC. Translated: CASSYSYEQYF.

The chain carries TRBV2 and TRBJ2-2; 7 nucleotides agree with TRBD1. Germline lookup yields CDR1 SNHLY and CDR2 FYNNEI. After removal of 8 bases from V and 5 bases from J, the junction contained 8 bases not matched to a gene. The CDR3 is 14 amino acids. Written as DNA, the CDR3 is TGTGCCAGCGATACTTCCAGGGGGACCGGGGAGCTGTTTTTT. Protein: CASDTSRGTGELFF.

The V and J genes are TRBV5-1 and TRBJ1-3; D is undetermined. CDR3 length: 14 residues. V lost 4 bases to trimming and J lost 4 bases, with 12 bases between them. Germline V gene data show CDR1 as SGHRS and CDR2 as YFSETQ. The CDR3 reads CASSPINSGNTIYF. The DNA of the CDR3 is TGCGCCAGCAGCCCGATTAACAGCGGAAACACCATATATTTT.

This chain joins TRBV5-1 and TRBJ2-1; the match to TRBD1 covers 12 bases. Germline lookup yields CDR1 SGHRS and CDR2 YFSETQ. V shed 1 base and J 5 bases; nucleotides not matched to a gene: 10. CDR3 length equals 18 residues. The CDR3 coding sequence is TGCGCCAGCAGCTTGACTTTCTGGGACAGGGGGCTGAACAATGAGCAGTTCTTC. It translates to CASSLTFWDRGLNNEQFF.

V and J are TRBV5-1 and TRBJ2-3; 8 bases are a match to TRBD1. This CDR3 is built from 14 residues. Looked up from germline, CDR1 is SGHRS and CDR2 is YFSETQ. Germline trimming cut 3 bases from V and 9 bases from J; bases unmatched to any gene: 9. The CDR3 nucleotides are TGCGCCAGCAGCTGGGAGCGAACAGGGGGAACGCAGTATTTT. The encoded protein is CASSWERTGGTQYF.

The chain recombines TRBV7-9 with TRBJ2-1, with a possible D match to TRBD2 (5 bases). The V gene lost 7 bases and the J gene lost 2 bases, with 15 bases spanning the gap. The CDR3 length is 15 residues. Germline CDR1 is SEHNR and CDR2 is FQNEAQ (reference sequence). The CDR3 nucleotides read TGTGCCAGCACGCCGCGAGGGCAAACCTACAATGAGCAGTTCTTC. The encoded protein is CASTPRGQTYNEQFF.

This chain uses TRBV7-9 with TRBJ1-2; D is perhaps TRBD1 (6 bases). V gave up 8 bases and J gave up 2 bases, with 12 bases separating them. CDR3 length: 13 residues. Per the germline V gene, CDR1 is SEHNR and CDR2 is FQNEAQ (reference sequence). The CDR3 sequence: CASDQGPNYGYTF. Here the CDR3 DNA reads TGTGCCAGCGACCAGGGGCCAAACTATGGCTACACCTTC.